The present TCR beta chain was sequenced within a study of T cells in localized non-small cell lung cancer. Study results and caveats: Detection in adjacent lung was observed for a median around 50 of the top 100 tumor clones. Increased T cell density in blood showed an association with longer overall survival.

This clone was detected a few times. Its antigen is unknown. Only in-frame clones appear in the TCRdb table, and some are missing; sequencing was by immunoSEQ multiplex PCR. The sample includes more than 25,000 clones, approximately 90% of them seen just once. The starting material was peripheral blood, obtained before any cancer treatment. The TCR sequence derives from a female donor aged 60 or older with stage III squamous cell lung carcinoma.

This CDR3 is CASSLRRLAAQETQYF. Written as DNA, the CDR3 is TGTGCCAGCAGCTTGCGGCGTCTAGCGGCACAAGAGACCCAGTACTTC. This sequence joins TRBV7-2 and TRBJ2-5, with 7 bases lining up with TRBD2. V lost 3 bases and J lost 2; bases outside the gene matches: 9. The CDR3 is 16 amino acids. CDR1 is SGHTA, CDR2 FQGNSA, per germline.